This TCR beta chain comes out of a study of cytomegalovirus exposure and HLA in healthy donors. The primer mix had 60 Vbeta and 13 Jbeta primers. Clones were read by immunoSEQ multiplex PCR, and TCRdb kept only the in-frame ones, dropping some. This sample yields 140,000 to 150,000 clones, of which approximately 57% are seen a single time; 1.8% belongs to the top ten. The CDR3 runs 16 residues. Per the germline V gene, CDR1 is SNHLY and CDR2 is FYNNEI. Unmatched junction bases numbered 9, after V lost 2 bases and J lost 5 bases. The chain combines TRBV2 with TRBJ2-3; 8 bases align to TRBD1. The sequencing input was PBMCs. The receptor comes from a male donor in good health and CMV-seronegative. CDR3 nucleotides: TGTGCCAGCAGTGAACTGCAGGGGGCGGCGAGAGATACGCAGTATTTT. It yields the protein CASSELQGAARDTQYF.